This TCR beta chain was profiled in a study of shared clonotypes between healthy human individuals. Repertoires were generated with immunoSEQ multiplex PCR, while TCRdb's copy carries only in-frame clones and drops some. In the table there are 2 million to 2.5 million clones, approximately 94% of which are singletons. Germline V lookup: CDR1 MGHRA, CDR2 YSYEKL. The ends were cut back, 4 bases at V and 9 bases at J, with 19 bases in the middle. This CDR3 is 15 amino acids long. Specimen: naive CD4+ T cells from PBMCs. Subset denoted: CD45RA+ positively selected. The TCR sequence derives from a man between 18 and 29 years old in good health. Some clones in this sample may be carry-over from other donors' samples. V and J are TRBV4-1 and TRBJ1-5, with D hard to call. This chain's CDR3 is CASSRQTVERRPQHF. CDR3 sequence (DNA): TGCGCCAGCAGCCGCCAAACCGTGGAAAGAAGGCCCCAGCATTTT.